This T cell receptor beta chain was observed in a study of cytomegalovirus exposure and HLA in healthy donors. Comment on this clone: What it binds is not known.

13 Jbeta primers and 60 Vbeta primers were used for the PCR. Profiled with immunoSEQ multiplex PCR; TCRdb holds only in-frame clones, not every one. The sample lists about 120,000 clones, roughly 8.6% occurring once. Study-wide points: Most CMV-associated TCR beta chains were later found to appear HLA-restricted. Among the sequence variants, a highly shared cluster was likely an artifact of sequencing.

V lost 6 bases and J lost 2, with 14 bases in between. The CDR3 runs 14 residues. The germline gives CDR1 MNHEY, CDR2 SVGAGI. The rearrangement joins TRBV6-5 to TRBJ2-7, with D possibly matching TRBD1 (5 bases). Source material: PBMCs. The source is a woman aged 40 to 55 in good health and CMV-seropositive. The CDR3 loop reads CASRADSLTYEQYF. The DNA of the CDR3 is TGTGCCAGCAGGGCCGACAGTCTTACCTACGAGCAGTACTTC.